Presented here are 18 T cell receptor beta chains from one specimen sequenced in a study of blood T cells in healthy people across ages. The use of a sample-barcoded 5' primer and a J-beta primer mix characterized a second PCR of roughly 7 to 11 cycles. MiXCR, run by TCRdb on the 5' RACE reads, gives a single entry per CDR3 protein. The sample carries 750,000 to 850,000 distinct CDR3 sequences, roughly 25% recorded once. Separately, the same data were catalogued under a study of T cells of mothers and their children.

Sequencing input: blood. The receptors were gathered from a boy aged 5-17 years in good health.

This clonotype was counted a few times. CDR3 region: CASSAEDGRKQHF. DNA for the CDR3: TGTGCCAGCAGCGCCGAGGACGGGCGAAAGCAGCATTTT. The rearrangement links TRBV9 to TRBJ1-5, with D unclear. The CDR3 is 13 amino acids. The germline V gene has CDR1 SGDLS and CDR2 YYNGEE. V was trimmed by 3 bases and J by 13 bases, leaving 17 bases between them.

This clonotype has a handful of counts. The V and J genes are TRBV20-1 and TRBJ2-5; D perhaps matches TRBD2 (6 bases). The CDR3 covers 18 residues. The V end was cut by 0 bases, the J end by 0 bases, with 20 bases between. The germline V gene has CDR1 DFQATT and CDR2 SNEGSKA (reference sequence). CDR3 bases: TGCAGTGCTAGAGATAGGCGGGGCACAAACCCCCACCAAGAGACCCAGTACTTC. Amino acids: CSARDRRGTNPHQETQYF.

This clonotype turned up a few times. The chain carries TRBV2 and TRBJ2-3; TRBD1 matches 7 bases. In germline, CDR1 is SNHLY, CDR2 FYNNEI. The CDR3 consists of 14 residues. The junction had 5 bases not matched to a gene; V was cut back by 6 bases and J by 2 bases. CDR3 DNA: TGTGCCAGCAGCCCACAGGGGAACACAGATACGCAGTATTTT. Residues: CASSPQGNTDTQYF.

This clonotype has a handful of counts. This chain links TRBV29-1 with TRBJ2-7; 8 bases agree with TRBD1. The CDR3 is 14 amino acids. CDR1 SQVTM and CDR2 ANQGSEA come from the germline V gene. V gave up 2 bases and J gave up 3 bases; unmatched junction bases: 6. The CDR3 protein is CSVETAGGSYEQYF. Written as DNA, the CDR3 is TGCAGCGTTGAAACGGCAGGGGGCAGCTACGAGCAGTACTTC.

This clonotype was seen only a few times. The chain carries TRBV7-9 and TRBJ1-3; D remains unclear. The CDR3 consists of 16 residues. Trimming removed 5 bases at V and 8 bases at J, with 22 bases between. The V gene's germline CDR1 is SEHNR and CDR2 FQNEAQ (reference sequence). The CDR3 spells CASSPSRGKDWDTIYF. For the CDR3, the DNA is TGTGCCAGCAGCCCGTCGCGGGGAAAGGACTGGGACACCATATATTTT.

This clonotype was counted only a few times. This chain connects TRBV7-2 to TRBJ2-1, with D tentatively TRBD1 (5 bases). With 7 bases removed from V and 4 bases from J, the gap between germline ends came to 17 bases. Germline loops: CDR1 SGHTA, CDR2 FQGNSA. CDR3 length: 15 residues. The CDR3, as DNA: TGTGCCAGCACCGGACCAGACAGCTCGTACAATGAGCAGTTCTTC. It encodes CASTGPDSSYNEQFF.

In its sample, this clonotype was seen a few times. The chain links TRBV15 to TRBJ2-2; D gene unclear. The germline CDR1 and CDR2 sequences are LNHNV and YYDKDF (reference sequence). The CDR3 loop spans 13 amino acids. V was cut by 0 bases and J by 5 bases, with 4 bases left in between. The CDR3 is CATSRDLTGELFF. The CDR3 coding sequence is TGTGCCACCAGCAGAGATCTTACCGGGGAGCTGTTTTTT.

In the case of this clonotype: The CDR3 end shows no conserved phenylalanine or tryptophan, and so a read error is likely. The rearrangement joins TRBV7-3 to TRBJ2-1; D unresolved. Trimming took off 1 base at V and 7 bases at J, with 8 bases between the two ends. The CDR3 is made up of 13 amino acids. Germline V gene data show CDR1 as SGHTA and CDR2 as FQGTGA. This chain's CDR3 is CASSLRGQNEQFL. CDR3 sequence (DNA): TGTGCCAGCAGCTTAAGGGGTCAGAATGAGCAGTTCTTA.

This rearrangement joins TRBV24-1 to TRBJ2-7; D is perhaps TRBD1 (7 bases). V was cut by 4 bases and J by 5 bases, with 14 bases left in between. Per the germline V gene, CDR1 is KGHDR and CDR2 is SFDVKD. The CDR3 consists of 14 residues. CDR3 nucleotide sequence: TGTGCCACCAGTGACCGCGGGACAGCCCACGAGCAGTACTTC. Its translation: CATSDRGTAHEQYF.

The V and J genes are TRBV7-2 and TRBJ2-3, with D maybe TRBD2 (5 bases). The V gene lost 4 bases and the J gene lost 4 bases, with 15 bases spanning the gap. Looked up from germline, CDR1 is SGHTA and CDR2 is FQGNSA. CDR3 length: 15 amino acids. The CDR3 DNA reads TGTGCCAGCAGCTCAAAGGGCGGGTTTGCAGATACGCAGTATTTT. Protein: CASSSKGGFADTQYF.

This rearrangement joins TRBV28 to TRBJ2-5; tentative D call: TRBD1 (5 bases). The J call may not be correct, given that the DNA end is closer to TRBJ2-1. CDR1 MDHEN and CDR2 SYDVKM come from the germline V gene. The CDR3 covers 15 residues. CDR3 amino acids: CASSLWSGDPGEQFF. The CDR3 nucleotides read TGTGCCAGCAGTTTATGGTCCGGAGACCCAGGGGAGCAGTTCTTC.

This rearrangement joins TRBV27 to TRBJ1-1, with a tentative D call TRBD1 (5 bases). The CDR3 is made up of 13 amino acids. V lost 5 bases, J lost 1 base, and 8 bases lay in between. Germline assignment: CDR1 MNHEY and CDR2 SMNVEV (reference sequence). The CDR3 DNA sequence: TGTGCCAGCAGTATAACAGGGAACACTGAAGCTTTCTTT. Amino acid sequence: CASSITGNTEAFF.

The V gene is TRBV9, the J gene TRBJ2-1; tentatively, D is TRBD1 or TRBD2 (5 bases each). TRBJ2-7 explains the end of the DNA better; the J call may be wrong. The CDR3 is 15 amino acids. In germline, CDR1 is SGDLS, CDR2 YYNGEE. The CDR3 sequence: CASSAWDGASYEQYF. The DNA of the CDR3 is TGTGCCAGCAGCGCTTGGGACGGCGCCTCCTACGAGCAGTACTTC.

The chain uses TRBV6-2 or TRBV6-3 and TRBJ1-1; D gene ambiguous. Looked up from germline, CDR1 is MNHEY and CDR2 is SVGEGT. This CDR3 has 17 amino acids. The ends were cut back, 2 bases at V and 1 base at J, with 17 bases in the middle. The CDR3, as DNA: TGTGCCAGCAGTTACCCTCGAGTGACTGGCTGGAACACTGAAGCTTTCTTT. It yields the protein CASSYPRVTGWNTEAFF.

This clonotype came up many times. V and J are TRBV18 and TRBJ2-7; 8 bases are shared with TRBD2. The CDR3 covers 15 residues. In germline, CDR1 is KGHSH, CDR2 LQKENI. With 0 bases clipped from V and 6 bases from J, the junction kept 7 bases outside the gene matches. CDR3 sequence reads: CASSPPRGEGVEQYF. In DNA, the CDR3 is TGTGCCAGCTCACCACCGCGGGGGGAAGGTGTCGAGCAGTACTTC.

This clonotype was counted a few times. The V and J genes are TRBV27 and TRBJ2-5; D not resolved. The DNA end is a closer match to TRBJ2-1, so the J assignment may be wrong. There are 14 residues in the CDR3. Per the germline V gene, CDR1 is MNHEY and CDR2 is SMNVEV (reference sequence). CDR3 nucleotides: TGTGCCAGCAGTTTAGGCCTCGGCGTCAGGGAGCAGTTCTTC. Amino acids: CASSLGLGVREQFF.

The chain links TRBV6-5 to TRBJ1-3; no reliable D call. The germline V and J ends were trimmed by 10 bases and 4 bases, with 11 bases remaining between them. This CDR3 is built from 12 residues. The germline gives CDR1 MNHEY, CDR2 SVGAGI. CDR3 loop: CATRGAGNTIYF. The CDR3 region has the DNA TGTGCCACTCGGGGAGCAGGAAACACCATATATTTT.

The CDR3 DNA reads as TGCAGCGCTGGGACAGGGGGCTATGGCTACACCTTC. Encoded protein: CSAGTGGYGYTF. V gene TRBV29-1 combines with J gene TRBJ1-2; 11 nucleotides align to TRBD1. The CDR3 is made up of 12 amino acids. Unmatched junction bases numbered 2, after V lost 7 bases and J lost 4 bases. CDR1 SQVTM and CDR2 ANQGSEA come from the germline V gene.